The 32 T cell receptor beta chains reported below all come from one sample, sequenced in a study of vaccination effects on CD4 cells after COVID-19. Repertoires were generated with immunoSEQ multiplex PCR, while TCRdb's copy carries only in-frame clones and drops some. The sample consists of fewer than 40,000 clones, more than 60% of them appearing once. Expansion of antigen-specific CD4+ T cells with viral peptide pools was carried out by the ViraFEST assay before sequencing. Culture lasted roughly 9 days before CD4+ T cell isolation. In the vaccine recipients, nucleocapsid antibodies were negative and there was no prior SARS-CoV-2 infection. These receptors are not linked to any known antigen. Sequenced material: CD4+ T cells from PBMCs cultured with SARS-CoV-2 spike peptides, taken before COVID-19 vaccination. These receptors were collected from a human donor who received a COVID-19 vaccine.

The table lists this clone with a count of one. The rearrangement links TRBV14 to TRBJ2-1; D might be TRBD1 (5 bases). CDR3 size: 16 residues. Germline V gene sequence: CDR1 SGHDN, CDR2 FVKESK. V was shortened by 0 bases and J by 0 bases, with 9 bases between the two germline ends. The CDR3 DNA is TGTGCCAGCAGCCAAGATCGACAGCTCTCCTACAATGAGCAGTTCTTC. Protein product: CASSQDRQLSYNEQFF.

The V gene is TRBV5-1, the J gene TRBJ2-1, with 9 bases lining up with TRBD2. CDR1 is SGHRS, CDR2 YFSETQ, per germline. This CDR3 region has 18 residues. V trimming: 0 bases; J trimming: 4 bases; junction bases outside the gene matches: 11. In DNA form, the CDR3 reads TGCGCCAGCAGCTTGGTAATCGCTAGCGGGGTTCTATACAATGAGCAGTTCTTC. Translating it yields CASSLVIASGVLYNEQFF.

As for this clone: Other DNA sequences of this sample code for an identical CDR3. This rearrangement joins TRBV19 to TRBJ2-4; 8 positions agree with TRBD1. Germline-derived CDR1 and CDR2 are LNHDA and SQIVND (reference sequence). After removal of 2 bases from V and 0 bases from J, the junction contained 6 bases not matched to a gene. The CDR3 sequence is 17 residues long. CDR3 nucleotide sequence: TGTGCCAGTAGTATATTGGCAGGGGGCCGAGCCAAAAACATTCAGTACTTC. Its translation is CASSILAGGRAKNIQYF.

The rearrangement uses TRBV2 and TRBJ1-1; tentative D call: TRBD1 (5 bases). The V gene's germline CDR1 is SNHLY and CDR2 FYNNEI. This CDR3 is built from 13 residues. V was shortened by 10 bases and J by 2 bases, with 14 bases between the two germline ends. CDR3 nucleotides: TGTGCCACCCTCAGGGCCCGAAACACTGAAGCTTTCTTT. Its translation is CATLRARNTEAFF.

The chain carries TRBV7-2 and TRBJ2-3, with D perhaps TRBD2 (5 bases). With 5 bases removed from V and 4 bases from J, the gap between germline ends came to 10 bases. The germline gives CDR1 SGHTA, CDR2 FQGNSA. This CDR3 has 13 amino acids. As DNA, the CDR3 is TGTGCCAGCAGCCCGGTCGGGGCAGATACGCAGTATTTT. This translates into CASSPVGADTQYF. The variable domain in full, with the rest retrieved from reference TRBV7-2 and TRBJ2-3, is GAGVSQSPSNKVTEKGKDVELRCDPISGHTALYWYRQSLGQGLEFLIYFQGNSAPDKSGLPSDRFSAERTGGSVSTLTIQRTQQEDSAVYLCASSPVGADTQYFGPGTRLTVL.

The chain links TRBV5-1 to TRBJ1-2; 11 nucleotides align to TRBD1. CDR1 is SGHRS and CDR2 is YFSETQ in the germline V gene. CDR3 length: 14 residues. With V trimmed by 4 bases and J by 5 bases, 4 bases remained unmatched. CDR3 in amino acids: CASSPGQGGYGYTF. Written as DNA, the CDR3 is TGCGCCAGCAGCCCGGGACAGGGGGGGTATGGCTACACCTTC.

This clone came up a few times. The genes are TRBV10-3 and TRBJ1-6, with 7 bases that match TRBD1. V lost 4 bases, J lost 5 bases, and 2 bases stayed unmatched. This CDR3 has 14 residues. Per the germline V gene, CDR1 is ENHRY and CDR2 is SYGVKD. The CDR3 loop is CAISAGTDNSPLHF. CDR3 DNA sequence: TGTGCCATCAGTGCCGGGACAGATAATTCACCCCTCCACTTT.

This clone has just one count. J is TRBJ2-1 and V is TRBV7-9, with 12 positions matching TRBD2. V shed 4 bases and J 8 bases; nucleotides not matched to a gene: 9. CDR1 is SEHNR and CDR2 is FQNEAQ in the germline V gene (reference sequence). This CDR3 is built from 16 residues. CDR3 coding DNA: TGTGCCAGCAGCTCCCTAGCGGGGGGGCTTGTCGATGAGCAGTTCTTC. Its protein product is CASSSLAGGLVDEQFF.

The chain has TRBV30 and TRBJ2-7; the match to TRBD1 covers 8 bases. Losses at the gene ends were 2 bases for V and 5 bases for J; bases not matched to a gene: 8. CDR1 and CDR2 from the germline V gene are GTSNPN and SVGIG (reference sequence). The CDR3 extends over 14 amino acids. The CDR3 here is CAWSPLAGGNEQYF. The CDR3 region has the DNA TGTGCCTGGAGTCCCCTGGCAGGGGGCAACGAGCAGTACTTC.

This clone has just a few counts. V gene TRBV28 combines with J gene TRBJ1-2; D might be TRBD1 (5 bases). The germline V and J ends were trimmed by 5 bases and 3 bases, with 16 bases remaining between them. From germline, CDR1 is MDHEN and CDR2 SYDVKM. The CDR3 sequence is 15 residues long. This CDR3 is CASSNQRGWDYGYTF. The CDR3 DNA follows: TGTGCCAGCAGTAACCAAAGGGGCTGGGACTATGGCTACACCTTC.

This clone was counted a single time. This rearrangement joins TRBV5-1 to TRBJ2-5, with D unclear. Trimming stripped 7 bases from V and 1 base from J, with 8 bases between. The CDR3 spans 12 residues. The germline CDR1 and CDR2 sequences are SGHRS and YFSETQ. The CDR3, as DNA: TGCGCCAGCGCTCGGGCCCAAGAGACCCAGTACTTC. Its translation: CASARAQETQYF.

This chain links TRBV29-1 with TRBJ1-1; 10 bases align to TRBD1. Germline CDR1 SQVTM, CDR2 ANQGSEA. CDR3 length: 14 residues. The V and J ends lost 6 bases and 5 bases, in that order; junction bases with no gene match: 9. The CDR3 DNA reads TGCAGCGTGGGAAGGACAGGGGGTTTTACTGAAGCTTTCTTT. Its translation is CSVGRTGGFTEAFF.

The chain joins TRBV3-1 (or the pseudogene TRBV3-2) to TRBJ2-2; 9 bases agree with TRBD2. Germline CDR1 and CDR2: LGHDT and YNNKEL (reference sequence). V shed 3 bases, J shed 5 bases, and the junction held 4 bases outside the gene matches. The CDR3 is 15 amino acids. The CDR3 bases are TGTGCCAGCAGCCATGTGCGGGGGGGGACCGGGGAGCTGTTTTTT. Protein product: CASSHVRGGTGELFF.

V is TRBV21-1 and J is TRBJ2-7. TRBV21-1 corresponds to a pseudogene. The CDR3 has 18 residues. CDR3 loop: CASSKVKFGKGLSYEQYF. In DNA form, the CDR3 reads TGTGCCAGCAGCAAAGTGAAGTTTGGGAAGGGCCTATCCTACGAGCAGTACTTC.

This chain links TRBV15 with TRBJ2-6; 8 bases fit TRBD2. J was trimmed by 0 bases and V by 7 bases; bases with no gene match: 11. CDR1 is LNHNV, CDR2 YYDKDF, per germline (reference sequence). The CDR3 is 18 amino acids. The CDR3 nucleotides read TGTGCCACCACCGAGGGCCTAGCGGGCCGCTCTGGGGCCAACGTCCTGACTTTC. Its protein is CATTEGLAGRSGANVLTF.

The V and J genes are TRBV4-2 and TRBJ2-3; 9 bases match TRBD2. V lost 4 bases to trimming and J lost 2 bases; unmatched junction nucleotides: 7. The germline V gene encodes CDR1 LGHNA and CDR2 YNFKEQ. CDR3 length: 16 amino acids. CDR3 in amino acids: CASSPRASGDTDTQYF. The CDR3 DNA is TGTGCCAGCAGCCCGCGGGCTAGCGGGGACACAGATACGCAGTATTTT.

The count of this clone is one. The chain carries TRBV29-1 and TRBJ1-1, with a possible D match to TRBD1 (6 bases). From germline, CDR1 is SQVTM and CDR2 ANQGSEA. This CDR3 is built from 15 residues. The V gene lost 4 bases and the J gene lost 1 base, with 16 bases spanning the gap. Here the CDR3 DNA reads TGCAGCGTTGGTTACACCGGGACACAGAACACTGAAGCTTTCTTT. It yields the protein CSVGYTGTQNTEAFF.

The V call is TRBV3-1 (or the pseudogene TRBV3-2), the J call TRBJ2-7; tentative D call: TRBD1 (6 bases). Germline V gene data show CDR1 as LGHDT and CDR2 as YNNKEL (reference sequence). The CDR3 consists of 15 residues. V was cut by 1 base and J by 3 bases, with 13 bases left in between. CDR3 residues: CASSQAGASNYEQYF. CDR3 nucleotides: TGTGCCAGCAGCCAAGCAGGGGCGAGTAACTACGAGCAGTACTTC.

CDR3 residues: CASSQVGFSGRAADEQYF. In DNA form, the CDR3 reads TGTGCCAGCAGCCAAGTGGGTTTTAGCGGGAGGGCCGCGGACGAGCAGTACTTC. The V call is TRBV5-5, the J call TRBJ2-7; 11 positions agree with TRBD2. The CDR3 spans 18 residues. The V segment lost 4 bases and the J segment 5 bases; nucleotides outside the gene matches: 17. The germline CDR1 and CDR2 sequences are SGHKS and YYEKEE (reference sequence).

The chain has TRBV30 and TRBJ2-7, with 10 bases aligning to TRBD2. The CDR3 totals 15 residues. V trimming: 3 bases; J trimming: 2 bases; junction bases outside the gene matches: 7. Germline V gene data show CDR1 as GTSNPN and CDR2 as SVGIG (reference sequence). CDR3 protein: CAWRATSGVTYEQYF. The DNA for the CDR3 is TGTGCCTGGAGGGCAACTAGCGGGGTTACCTACGAGCAGTACTTC.

V and J are TRBV6-2 or TRBV6-3 and TRBJ1-5; 7 bases line up with TRBD1. J lost 0 bases, V lost 0 bases, and 8 bases had no gene match. Germline CDR1 and CDR2: MNHEY and SVGEGT. This CDR3 has 18 residues. The CDR3, as DNA: TGTGCCAGCAGTTACTCGGCAGGGGGAGGTTATAGCAATCAGCCCCAGCATTTT. This codes for CASSYSAGGGYSNQPQHF.

The V and J genes are TRBV24-1 and TRBJ1-3; D not certain. Germline V gene data show CDR1 as KGHDR and CDR2 as SFDVKD. This CDR3 has 13 residues. Between the trimmed V and J ends, which lost 1 base and 8 bases, there was a span of 8 bases. DNA of the CDR3: TGTGCCACCAGTGATTTTGACAAATACACCATATATTTT. Its translation is CATSDFDKYTIYF.

This chain joins TRBV30 and TRBJ1-6; no definite D call. The CDR3 is 13 amino acids. V gave up 4 bases and J gave up 7 bases, with 11 bases separating them. CDR1 and CDR2 (germline): GTSNPN, SVGIG (reference sequence). CDR3 bases: TGTGCCTGGAAGGAGACTTGGAATTCACCCCTCCACTTT. This gives the protein CAWKETWNSPLHF. Looking up the rest from reference TRBV30 and TRBJ1-6 gives the full variable domain: SQTIHQWPATLVQPVGSPLSLECTVEGTSNPNLYWYRQAAGRGLQLLFYSVGIGQISSEVPQNLSASRPQDRQFILSSKKLLLSDSGFYLCAWKETWNSPLHFGNGTRLTVT.

This clone was seen more than once but under ten times. V gene TRBV28 combines with J gene TRBJ1-1; D might be TRBD1 (6 bases). The CDR3 runs to 17 residues. Germline V gene lookup returns CDR1 MDHEN and CDR2 SYDVKM. Trimming shortened V by 3 bases and J by 0 bases, and 17 bases separated the two germline ends. The CDR3 loop is CASSLTRGGGMNTEAFF. As DNA, the CDR3 is TGTGCCAGCAGTTTGACTCGGGGGGGCGGAATGAACACTGAAGCTTTCTTT.

The rearrangement uses TRBV5-4 and TRBJ2-1; no clear D gene. The CDR3 totals 16 residues. V gave up 1 base and J gave up 0 bases, with 11 bases separating them. CDR1 SGHNT and CDR2 YYREEE come from the germline V gene (reference sequence). Written as DNA, the CDR3 is TGTGCCAGCAGCTTGAGGATTACGAGCTCCTACAATGAGCAGTTCTTC. Protein sequence: CASSLRITSSYNEQFF.

This clone was detected only a few times. The chain couples TRBV6-6 to TRBJ1-5, with 9 bases that match TRBD1. V trimming: 6 bases; J trimming: 5 bases; junction bases outside the gene matches: 8. Germline V gene lookup returns CDR1 MNHNY and CDR2 SVGAGI (reference sequence). This CDR3 spans 15 amino acids. CDR3 region: CASSRLTGGDQPQHF. CDR3 coding DNA: TGTGCCAGCAGCCGACTAACAGGGGGCGATCAGCCCCAGCATTTT.

V is TRBV3-1 (or the pseudogene TRBV3-2) and J is TRBJ2-3; 9 bases map to TRBD2. V shed 0 bases, J shed 0 bases, and the junction held 4 bases outside the gene matches. Germline CDR1 and CDR2: LGHDT and YNNKEL (reference sequence). This CDR3 is 17 amino acids long. The CDR3 DNA reads as TGTGCCAGCAGCCAAGAAAGGCTAGCGGGGAGCACAGATACGCAGTATTTT. Its protein is CASSQERLAGSTDTQYF.

The chain has TRBV5-6 and TRBJ2-7; possible D gene TRBD2, 6 bases. This CDR3 contains 15 residues. CDR1 is SGHDT and CDR2 is YYEEEE in the germline V gene. Trimming pared 0 bases from V and 2 bases from J, leaving 12 bases between. The CDR3 loop is CASSLELGGTYEQYF. CDR3 nucleotides: TGTGCCAGCAGCTTGGAACTTGGGGGGACCTACGAGCAGTACTTC.

A single count supports this clone. The chain links TRBV19 to TRBJ2-5; D call uncertain. V was cut by 3 bases and J by 4 bases, with 6 bases left in between. CDR1 LNHDA and CDR2 SQIVND come from the germline V gene (reference sequence). The CDR3 sequence is 12 residues long. DNA for the CDR3: TGTGCCAGTAGTATTACGAGAGAGACCCAGTACTTC. Translated, it gives CASSITRETQYF. The full variable domain, with the rest looked up from reference TRBV19 and TRBJ2-5, is DGGITQSPKYLFRKEGQNVTLSCEQNLNHDAMYWYRQDPGQGLRLIYYSQIVNDFQKGDIAEGYSVSREKKESFPLTVTSAQKNPTAFYLCASSITRETQYFGPGTRLLVL.

V gene TRBV7-2 combines with J gene TRBJ2-1; TRBD2 matches at 10 bases. CDR1 and CDR2 from the germline V gene are SGHTA and FQGNSA. The CDR3 extends over 16 amino acids. The J segment lost 6 bases and the V segment lost 5 bases, leaving 10 bases of the junction unmatched. The CDR3 nucleotides are TGTGCCAGCAGCGTCTCCGGGACTAGCGCGGGCAATGAGCAGTTCTTC. This sequence encodes CASSVSGTSAGNEQFF.

V gene TRBV11-2 combines with J gene TRBJ1-2; D possibly corresponds to TRBD1 (6 bases). The germline gives CDR1 SGHAT, CDR2 FQNNGV. This CDR3 has 13 residues. V shed 1 base and J shed 5 bases, with 8 bases lying between them. The CDR3 nucleotides read TGTGCCAGCAGCTTAGGGACAGATTATGGCTACACCTTC. Encoded protein: CASSLGTDYGYTF.

The rearrangement links TRBV28 to TRBJ1-2; D uncertain. CDR3 size: 15 residues. Germline values: CDR1 MDHEN, CDR2 SYDVKM. V shed 1 base and J shed 0 bases, with 9 bases lying between them. CDR3 region: CASSLYGNSNYGYTF. The CDR3, as DNA: TGTGCCAGCAGTTTATATGGCAATTCTAACTATGGCTACACCTTC.